The clone carrying this TCR beta chain was seen only a few times. The antigen remains undetermined. The entry originates in a study of cytomegalovirus exposure and HLA in healthy donors. For the study at large: Under 90% of approximately 400 genotyped donors fell in the Caucasian-associated ancestry cluster. Study-wide results and caveats: Presence/absence results assume similar sequencing depth per donor, which may not hold. The authors enumerated roughly 160 TCR beta chains as linked to cytomegalovirus.

Germline CDR1 and CDR2: MNHNY and SVGAGI (reference sequence). V lost 0 bases and J lost 0, with 8 bases in between. This CDR3 spans 15 amino acids. 13 Jbeta primers and 60 Vbeta primers were used for the PCR. The assay was immunoSEQ multiplex PCR, and TCRdb's table has in-frame clones only and misses some. Found here are around 150,000 clones, roughly 81% of them singletons; the top ten hold 13%. The sample taken for sequencing was PBMCs. The chain employs TRBV6-6 and TRBJ1-1; D is possibly TRBD1 (5 bases). The TCR was taken from a woman between 45 and 60 years old in good health and CMV-seronegative. Written as DNA, the CDR3 is TGTGCCAGCAGTTACTCGACAGCCATGAACACTGAAGCTTTCTTT. It is translated as CASSYSTAMNTEAFF.